This T cell receptor (beta chain) is drawn from a study of shared clonotypes between healthy human individuals. The V and J ends lost 3 bases and 5 bases respectively, with 11 bases between them. Germline V gene lookup returns CDR1 SGDLS and CDR2 YYNGEE. The CDR3 totals 13 residues. Naive CD8 populations comprised CD45RO-negative cells positively selected for CCR7, excluding terminally differentiated effector memory CD45RA+ cells. Study conclusions and caveats: Clonotypes which were not shared had lower generation probabilities than clonotypes that all four donors shared. Inspection by rarefaction showed sorted-subset sequencing to be incomplete despite large depth.

The assay was immunoSEQ multiplex PCR, and TCRdb's table has in-frame clones only and misses some. The table lists around 1.9 million clones, under 95% of them singletons. Of note for this clone: Its specificity is unknown.

This sequence originates from a man between 18 and 35 years old in good health. Some clones in this sample may be carry-over from other donors' samples. The V gene is TRBV9, the J gene TRBJ2-5; the D call may be TRBD1 or TRBD2 (5 bases each). The specimen was naive CD8+ T cells from PBMCs. The CDR3 reads CASSGLEGETQYF. CDR3 in DNA: TGTGCCAGCAGCGGACTTGAGGGGGAGACCCAGTACTTC.